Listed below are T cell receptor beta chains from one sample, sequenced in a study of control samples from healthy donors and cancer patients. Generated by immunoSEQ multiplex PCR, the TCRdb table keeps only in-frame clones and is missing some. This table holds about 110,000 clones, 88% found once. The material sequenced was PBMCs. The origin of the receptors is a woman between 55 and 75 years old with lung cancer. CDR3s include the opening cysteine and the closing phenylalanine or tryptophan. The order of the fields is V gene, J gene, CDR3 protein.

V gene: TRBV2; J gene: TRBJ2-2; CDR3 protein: CASSRESTGELFF
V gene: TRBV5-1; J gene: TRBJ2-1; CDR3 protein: CASSSVAGQDEQFF
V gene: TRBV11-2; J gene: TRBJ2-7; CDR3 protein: CASSHPRDGSSYEQYF
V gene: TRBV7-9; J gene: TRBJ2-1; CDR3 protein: CASSLRGENEQFF
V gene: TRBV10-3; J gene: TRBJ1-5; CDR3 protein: CAISEGTVSNQPQHF
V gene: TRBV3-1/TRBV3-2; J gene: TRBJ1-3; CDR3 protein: CASSQAQTRTSGNTIYF
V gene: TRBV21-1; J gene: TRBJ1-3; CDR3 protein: CASSRGTSGNTIYF
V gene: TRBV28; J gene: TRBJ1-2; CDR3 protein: CASDIGGRYGYTF
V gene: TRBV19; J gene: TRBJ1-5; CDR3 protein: CASSRGDTVLLNQPQHF
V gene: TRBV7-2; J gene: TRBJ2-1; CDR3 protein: CASSPGWGTYNEQFF
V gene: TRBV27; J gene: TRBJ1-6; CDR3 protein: CASSLYSDGGNSPLHF
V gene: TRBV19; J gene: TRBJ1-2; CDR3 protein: CASRETGGTYGYTF
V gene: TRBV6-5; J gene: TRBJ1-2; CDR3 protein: CASRRDRQGFYGYTF
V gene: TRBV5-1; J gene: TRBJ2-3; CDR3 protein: CASSLDGIVADTQYF
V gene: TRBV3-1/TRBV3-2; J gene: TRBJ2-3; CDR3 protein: CASGTSGGANTQYF
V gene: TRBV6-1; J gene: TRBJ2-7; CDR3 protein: CASRDWRGPGSYEQYF
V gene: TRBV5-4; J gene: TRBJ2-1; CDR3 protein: CASSWDNYNEQFF
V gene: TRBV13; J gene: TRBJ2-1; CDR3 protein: CASSYGTLQREQFF
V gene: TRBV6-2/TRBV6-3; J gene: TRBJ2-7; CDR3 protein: CASSQEGAEQYF
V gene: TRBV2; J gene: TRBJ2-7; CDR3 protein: CASSDFNEQYF
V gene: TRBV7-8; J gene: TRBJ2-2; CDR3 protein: CASSPYRGRAGDTGELFF
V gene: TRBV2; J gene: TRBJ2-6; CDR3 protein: CASRRMSGANVLTF
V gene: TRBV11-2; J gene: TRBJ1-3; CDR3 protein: CASSLEAANTIYF
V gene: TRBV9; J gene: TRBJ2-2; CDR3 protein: CASSGFRGRTRTGELFF
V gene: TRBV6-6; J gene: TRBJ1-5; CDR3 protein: CASLSLGGSKPQHF
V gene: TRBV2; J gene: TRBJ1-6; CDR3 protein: CASSDRGGGDNSPLHF
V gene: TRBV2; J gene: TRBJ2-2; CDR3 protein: CASSPTGITGELFF
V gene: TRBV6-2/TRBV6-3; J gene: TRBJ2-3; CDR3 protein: CASSPRLAGGPDTQYF
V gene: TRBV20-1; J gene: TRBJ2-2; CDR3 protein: CSASDPRVTGELFF
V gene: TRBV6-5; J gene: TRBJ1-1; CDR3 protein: CASRPTGGYTEAFF
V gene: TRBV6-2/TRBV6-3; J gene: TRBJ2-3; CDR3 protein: CASSLLAGPADTQYF
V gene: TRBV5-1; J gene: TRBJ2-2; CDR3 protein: CASSLTGSTGELFF
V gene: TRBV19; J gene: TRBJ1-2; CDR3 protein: CASSTNLGGSAYGYTF
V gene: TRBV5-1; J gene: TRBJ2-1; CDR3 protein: CASSGTSGYNEQFF
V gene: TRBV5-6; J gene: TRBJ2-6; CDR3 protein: CASSLYGGANVLTF
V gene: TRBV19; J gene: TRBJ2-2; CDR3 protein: CASSRGGGNTGELFF
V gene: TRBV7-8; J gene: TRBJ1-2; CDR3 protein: CASSPRGEPLHYGYTF
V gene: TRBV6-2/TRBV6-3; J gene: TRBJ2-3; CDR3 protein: CASSYPPLGTRPTDTQYF
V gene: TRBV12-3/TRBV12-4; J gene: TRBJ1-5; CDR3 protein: CASSEGYQPQHF
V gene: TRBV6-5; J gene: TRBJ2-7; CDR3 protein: CASILLSEQYF
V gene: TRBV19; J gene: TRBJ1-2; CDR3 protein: CASTRGERTGGNYGYTF
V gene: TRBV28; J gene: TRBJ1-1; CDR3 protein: CASSRRLTGGTEAFF
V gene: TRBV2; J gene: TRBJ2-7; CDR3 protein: CATAGLPYEQYF
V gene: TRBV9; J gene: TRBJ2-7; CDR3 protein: CASSQDRGRFEQYF
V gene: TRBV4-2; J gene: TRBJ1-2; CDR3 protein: CASSQGGAYGYTF
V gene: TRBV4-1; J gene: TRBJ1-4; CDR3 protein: CASSQEGMVGAPNEKLFF
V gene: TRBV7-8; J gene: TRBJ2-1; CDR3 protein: CASSLSGLPHNEQFF